A single sample gave rise to the 3 T cell receptor beta chains below, sequenced in a study of memory CD4+ T cells and cytomegalovirus serostatus. The sort gate was single viable CD3+CD4+CD8-CD45RO+ cells for memory CD4+ T cells. The method was immunoSEQ multiplex PCR; TCRdb's version includes in-frame clones alone and lacks a portion of them. The sample holds about 61,000 clones, approximately 78% seen once. The sequenced material came from memory CD4+ T cells from blood. The receptors come from an adult in good health and CMV-seronegative.

The chain employs TRBV9 and TRBJ2-7; D gene unclear. CDR1 is SGDLS and CDR2 is YYNGEE in the germline V gene. The CDR3 has 14 amino acids. Deletions cut 4 bases from V and 6 bases from J, with 17 bases between. CDR3 loop: CASSPKPQVAEQYF. The DNA for the CDR3 is TGTGCCAGCAGCCCCAAACCCCAAGTTGCCGAGCAGTACTTC.

The V and J genes are TRBV7-8 and TRBJ1-5, with a weak D call TRBD1 (5 bases). Trimming shortened V by 1 base and J by 1 base, and 8 bases separated the two germline ends. This CDR3 region has 15 residues. Germline CDR1 and CDR2: SGHVS and FQNEAQ. The CDR3 DNA follows: TGTGCCAGCAGCTTAGAGGGGTTGAGCAATCAGCCCCAGCATTTT. Its protein is CASSLEGLSNQPQHF.

The rearrangement uses TRBV15 and TRBJ2-2, with TRBD1 identical over 7 bases. V lost 5 bases and J lost 1; bases outside the gene matches: 4. This CDR3 region has 15 residues. The germline V gene encodes CDR1 LNHNV and CDR2 YYDKDF (reference sequence). The CDR3 coding sequence is TGTGCCACCAGCTCCCGGGACAGGAACACCGGGGAGCTGTTTTTT. Amino acids: CATSSRDRNTGELFF.